This T cell receptor (beta chain) was obtained from a study of vaccination effects on CD4 cells after COVID-19. ViraFEST expansion of antigen-specific CD4+ T cells with viral peptide pools preceded sequencing. Culture proceeded for 10 days, and CD4+ T cells were then isolated. Nucleocapsid antibodies were negative in the vaccine recipients, who had never had SARS-CoV-2 infection. Study-wide results and caveats: Late post-vaccination, clones induced by infection and those induced by vaccine underwent marked clonal contraction.

The CDR3 runs to 14 residues. The V end was cut by 5 bases, the J end by 8 bases, with 15 bases between. The germline CDR1 and CDR2 sequences are LNHDA and SQIVND (reference sequence). This clone turned up a few times. The antigen remains undetermined. The assay was immunoSEQ multiplex PCR, and TCRdb's table has in-frame clones only and misses some. The table lists around 24,000 clones, 74% of them singletons. This specimen consisted of CD4+ T cells from PBMCs cultured with SARS-CoV-2 spike peptides, obtained before COVID-19 vaccination. The receptor's source is a human donor who received a COVID-19 vaccine. This chain connects TRBV19 to TRBJ1-4; weak D call: TRBD1 (5 bases). The CDR3 coding sequence is TGTGCCAGTAGTCAACAGCGGCAGGGCGAAAAACTGTTTTTT. Its translation is CASSQQRQGEKLFF.